This TCR beta chain was recovered during a study of regulatory T cells in long-lasting Graves disease. Study-wide results and limits: Researchers reported studying only peripheral blood, not thyroid tissue. Patients with persistent Graves' had lower TCR diversity than newly diagnosed patients.

This sample's time point: newly diagnosed GD, antithyroid drugs for less than 3 months. PBMC RNA was the source of the TCR library. With iRepertoire HTBI primers and Arm-PCR of CDR3 regions, TCR beta libraries were built. Source study methods: Identified across the samples were some 62 TRBV segments and roughly 14 TRBJ segments. TCRdb re-analysed the multiplex PCR reads in MiXCR, keeping a single row per CDR3 protein. Clone size and V and J calls follow TCRdb, not the original study. The sample carries 550,000 or so distinct CDR3 sequences, more than 10% recorded once. CDR1 and CDR2 (germline): SGHTA, FQGNSA. The germline V and J ends were trimmed by 7 bases and 5 bases, with 15 bases remaining between them. CDR3 length: 14 amino acids. This clonotype was seen many times. Its antigen is unidentified. These data also featured in a second study, about T cells in Graves' hyperthyroidism and ophthalmopathy. In that study: Stable hyperthyroidism: no ophthalmopathy progression over 18 months of follow-up.

V is TRBV7-2 and J is TRBJ2-1, with D tentatively TRBD1 or TRBD2 (5 bases each). Sequenced material: peripheral blood mononuclear cells (PBMCs), taken at new diagnosis, from a patient treated with antithyroid drugs. This receptor was taken from a woman aged 25 to 39 with Graves disease. CDR3 coding DNA: TGTGCCAGCACCCTGGGGCGGGCGAACAATGAGCAGTTCTTC. It encodes CASTLGRANNEQFF.